A selection of T cell receptor beta chains follows, all from one sample in a study of blood T cells in healthy people across ages. TCRdb reprocessed the 5' RACE reads via MiXCR and lists one record per CDR3 protein. The profile shows over 1.5 million distinct CDR3 sequences, about 50% of them singletons. The sequencing sample was made of blood. The source of these receptors is a woman between 35 and 50 years old in good health. The CDR3 runs from the conserved cysteine through the conserved F or W. The D gene is left open where the match is weak. Clone size is shown for a subset of rows, as once, few, many or a class of expanded clone.

v_call: TRBV7-2; j_call: TRBJ1-2; d_call: TRBD1; clone_size: NA; cdr3_aa: CASSSGGQGVGYGYTF; cdr3_nt: TGTGCCAGCAGCTCAGGCGGACAGGGGGTAGGCTATGGCTACACCTTC
v_call: TRBV5-4; j_call: TRBJ2-7; d_call: TRBD1; clone_size: few; cdr3_aa: CASSHRGGYEQYF; cdr3_nt: TGTGCCAGCAGCCACAGGGGCGGGTACGAGCAGTACTTC
v_call: TRBV4-3; j_call: TRBJ1-5; d_call: NA; clone_size: few; cdr3_aa: CASSQDVASRGNQPQHF; cdr3_nt: TGCGCCAGCAGCCAAGATGTGGCATCGAGGGGCAATCAGCCCCAGCATTTT
v_call: TRBV20-1; j_call: TRBJ2-5; d_call: NA; clone_size: NA; cdr3_aa: CSAREVQGRETQYF; cdr3_nt: TGCAGTGCTAGAGAGGTTCAGGGCAGGGAGACCCAGTACTTC
v_call: TRBV7-9; j_call: TRBJ2-7; d_call: TRBD1; clone_size: NA; cdr3_aa: CASGQQGDEQYF; cdr3_nt: TGTGCCAGCGGTCAACAGGGGGACGAGCAGTACTTC
v_call: TRBV20-1; j_call: TRBJ2-5; d_call: NA; clone_size: NA; cdr3_aa: CSAGLAQPMETQYF; cdr3_nt: TGCAGTGCTGGACTCGCCCAACCAATGGAGACCCAGTACTTC
v_call: TRBV4-3; j_call: TRBJ2-6; d_call: NA; clone_size: few; cdr3_aa: CASSQVVGRSSGANVLTF; cdr3_nt: TGCGCCAGCAGCCAAGTCGTTGGACGCAGCTCTGGGGCCAACGTCCTGACTTTC
v_call: TRBV6-2/TRBV6-3; j_call: TRBJ2-7; d_call: TRBD1; clone_size: NA; cdr3_aa: CAALGTGGSYNSYEQYF; cdr3_nt: TGTGCCGCCCTGGGGACAGGGGGGTCATACAACTCCTACGAGCAGTACTTC
v_call: TRBV6-5; j_call: TRBJ2-1; d_call: TRBD2; clone_size: NA; cdr3_aa: CASSGTSRSNEQFF; cdr3_nt: TGTGCCAGTTCCGGGACTAGTCGATCGAATGAGCAGTTCTTC
v_call: TRBV21-1; j_call: TRBJ1-2; d_call: NA; clone_size: NA; cdr3_aa: CASSKWAGDYGYTF; cdr3_nt: TGTGCCAGCAGCAAGTGGGCCGGGGATTACGGCTACACCTTC
v_call: TRBV5-1; j_call: TRBJ2-5; d_call: NA; clone_size: NA; cdr3_aa: CASRFQETQYF; cdr3_nt: TGCGCCAGCAGGTTCCAAGAGACCCAGTACTTC
v_call: TRBV2; j_call: TRBJ1-1; d_call: TRBD1; clone_size: NA; cdr3_aa: CASTGQGGSNTEAFF; cdr3_nt: TGTGCCAGCACCGGACAGGGGGGTTCCAACACTGAAGCTTTCTTT
v_call: TRBV21-1; j_call: TRBJ2-7; d_call: NA; clone_size: NA; cdr3_aa: CASSKDWALLRDSVSYEQYF; cdr3_nt: TGTGCCAGCAGCAAAGACTGGGCCCTTCTCAGGGACAGCGTCTCCTACGAGCAGTACTTC
v_call: TRBV25-1; j_call: TRBJ2-3; d_call: TRBD2; clone_size: NA; cdr3_aa: CASSPLGTSVADTQYF; cdr3_nt: TGTGCCAGCAGTCCACTTGGGACTAGCGTCGCAGATACGCAGTATTTT
v_call: TRBV6-5; j_call: TRBJ1-6; d_call: NA; clone_size: once; cdr3_aa: CASRGRRNYNSPLHF; cdr3_nt: TGTGCCAGCAGAGGACGACGGAACTATAATTCACCCCTCCACTTT
v_call: TRBV4-3; j_call: TRBJ2-3; d_call: TRBD2; clone_size: once; cdr3_aa: CASSQDGGTSGGADTQYF; cdr3_nt: TGCGCCAGCAGCCAAGACGGTGGGACTAGCGGGGGGGCAGATACGCAGTATTTT
v_call: TRBV6-1; j_call: TRBJ2-4; d_call: NA; clone_size: few; cdr3_aa: CASSRSSSGTAIIAKNIQYF; cdr3_nt: TGTGCCAGCAGTCGCTCCTCTTCCGGGACGGCCATAATAGCCAAAAACATTCAGTACTTC
v_call: TRBV6-2/TRBV6-3; j_call: TRBJ2-5; d_call: NA; clone_size: NA; cdr3_aa: CASTLRGQLKETQYF; cdr3_nt: TGTGCCAGCACTCTACGGGGGCAGCTGAAGGAGACCCAGTACTTC
v_call: TRBV24-1; j_call: TRBJ2-7; d_call: TRBD1; clone_size: few; cdr3_aa: CATSDHGQGGADYEQYF; cdr3_nt: TGTGCCACCAGTGACCACGGACAGGGAGGAGCTGACTACGAGCAGTACTTC
v_call: TRBV5-6; j_call: TRBJ2-4; d_call: TRBD1; clone_size: NA; cdr3_aa: CASSLNRGAETRYF; cdr3_nt: TGTGCCAGCAGCCTTAACAGGGGAGCAGAGACCCGGTACTTC
v_call: TRBV20-1; j_call: TRBJ2-1; d_call: NA; clone_size: NA; cdr3_aa: CSAGDGKVPYNEQFF; cdr3_nt: TGCAGTGCTGGGGACGGGAAAGTTCCCTACAATGAGCAGTTCTTC
v_call: TRBV14; j_call: TRBJ2-1; d_call: NA; clone_size: NA; cdr3_aa: CASSQEAGSLTSSYNEQFF; cdr3_nt: TGTGCCAGCAGCCAAGAAGCAGGTTCCCTTACGAGCTCCTACAATGAGCAGTTCTTC